This T cell receptor beta chain was sequenced for a study of immune evolution from preneoplasia to lung adenocarcinoma. As for the study in general: HLA loss of heterozygosity: 5.5% to 8.5% AIS, approximately 15% MIA, over 30% ADC, none AAH.

General study findings and limits: KRAS-mutant nodules had the highest T cell clonality. Top clone share appeared to fall from AAH through AIS, MIA, adenocarcinoma.

The V and J ends lost 7 bases and 0 bases respectively, with 1 base between them. CDR1 and CDR2 (germline): WSHSY, SAAADI. The CDR3 is 11 residues long. TCRdb's copy holds only in-frame clones and misses some; the assay was immunoSEQ multiplex PCR. The repertoire includes 6,000 to 6,500 clones, around four fifths of them detected once, and about 2.5% sits in the top ten. Points on this clone: Its antigen remains unknown.

Between about 2014 and 2018, patients underwent resection in Japan or China. The sequencing sample was made of FFPE lung adenocarcinoma in situ tissue. The TCR sequence derives from a donor at least 70 years old with lung adenocarcinoma. The rearrangement uses TRBV10-2 and TRBJ1-3; D gene ambiguous. CDR3 protein: CASTSGNTIYF. The DNA of the CDR3 is TGCGCCAGCACCTCTGGAAACACCATATATTTT.